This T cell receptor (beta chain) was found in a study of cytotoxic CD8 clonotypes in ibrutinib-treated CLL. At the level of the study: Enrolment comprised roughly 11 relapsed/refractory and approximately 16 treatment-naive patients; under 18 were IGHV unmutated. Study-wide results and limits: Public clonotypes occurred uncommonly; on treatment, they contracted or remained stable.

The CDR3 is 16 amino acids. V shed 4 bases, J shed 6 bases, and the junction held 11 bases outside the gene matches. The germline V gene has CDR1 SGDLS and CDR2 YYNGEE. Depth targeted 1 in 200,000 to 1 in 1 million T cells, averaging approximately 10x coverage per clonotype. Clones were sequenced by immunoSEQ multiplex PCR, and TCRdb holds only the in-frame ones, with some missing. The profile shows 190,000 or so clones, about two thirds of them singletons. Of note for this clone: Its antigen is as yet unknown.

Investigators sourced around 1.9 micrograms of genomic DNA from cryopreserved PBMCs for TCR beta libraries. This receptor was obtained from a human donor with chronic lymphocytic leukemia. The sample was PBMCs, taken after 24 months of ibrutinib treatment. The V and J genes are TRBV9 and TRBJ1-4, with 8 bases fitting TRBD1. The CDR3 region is CASSQEGRTGYEKLFF. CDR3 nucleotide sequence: TGTGCCAGCAGCCAAGAGGGTCGGACAGGGTATGAAAAACTGTTTTTT.